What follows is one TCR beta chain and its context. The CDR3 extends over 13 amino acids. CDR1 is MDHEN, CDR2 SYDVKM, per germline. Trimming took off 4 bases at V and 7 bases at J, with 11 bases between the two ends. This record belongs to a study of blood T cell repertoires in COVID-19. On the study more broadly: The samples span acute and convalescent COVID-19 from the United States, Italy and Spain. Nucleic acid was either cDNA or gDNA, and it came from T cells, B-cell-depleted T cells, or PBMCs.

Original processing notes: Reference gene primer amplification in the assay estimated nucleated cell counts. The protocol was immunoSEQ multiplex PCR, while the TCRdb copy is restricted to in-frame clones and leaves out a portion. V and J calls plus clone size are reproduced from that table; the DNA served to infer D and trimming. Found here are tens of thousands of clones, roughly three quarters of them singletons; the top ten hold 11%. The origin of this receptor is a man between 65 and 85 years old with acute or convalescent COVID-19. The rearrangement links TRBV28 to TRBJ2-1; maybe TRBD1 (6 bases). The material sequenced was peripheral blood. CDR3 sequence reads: CASSYDRFNEQFF. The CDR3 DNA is TGTGCCAGCAGTTATGACAGGTTTAATGAGCAGTTCTTC. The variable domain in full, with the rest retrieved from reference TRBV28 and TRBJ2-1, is DVKVTQSSRYLVKRTGEKVFLECVQDMDHENMFWYRQDPGLGLRLIYFSYDVKMKEKGDIPEGYSVSREKKERFSLILESASTNQTSMYLCASSYDRFNEQFFGPGTRLTVL.